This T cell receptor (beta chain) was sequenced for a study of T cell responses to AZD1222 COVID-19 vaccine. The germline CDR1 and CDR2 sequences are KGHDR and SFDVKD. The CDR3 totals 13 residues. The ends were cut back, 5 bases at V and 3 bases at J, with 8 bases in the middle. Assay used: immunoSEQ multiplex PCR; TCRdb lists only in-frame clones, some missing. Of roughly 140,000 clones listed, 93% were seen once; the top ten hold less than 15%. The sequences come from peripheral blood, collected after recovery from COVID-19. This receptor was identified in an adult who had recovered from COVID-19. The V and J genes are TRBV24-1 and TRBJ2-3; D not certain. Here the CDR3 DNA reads TGTGCCACCAGTGCCCTTTCAACAGATACGCAGTATTTT. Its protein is CATSALSTDTQYF.